This TCR beta chain was captured in a study of shared clonotypes between healthy human individuals. Libraries were prepared by immunoSEQ multiplex PCR; TCRdb keeps only in-frame clonotypes and omits some of them. The sample lists about 1.5 million clones; more than 95% were seen once. The sample was naive CD4+ T cells sorted from blood. Indicated subset: CD45RA+ positively selected. The source is a man aged 25 to 40 in good health.

The CDR3 DNA reads as TGTGCCAGCAGTTTTCGGACGGGAGCACCAACTAATGAAAAACTGTTTTTT. It specifies CASSFRTGAPTNEKLFF. The rearrangement links TRBV28 to TRBJ1-4; D remains unclear. The germline CDR1 and CDR2 sequences are MDHEN and SYDVKM. The V end was cut by 3 bases, the J end by 0 bases, with 14 bases between. The CDR3 has 17 amino acids.